Listed here are 28 T cell receptor beta chains from one sample, sequenced in a study of cytomegalovirus exposure and HLA in healthy donors. A multiplex PCR was run with 60 Vbeta primers and 13 Jbeta primers. Produced via immunoSEQ multiplex PCR; TCRdb's table is partial and in-frame only. The data show fewer than 110,000 clones, around 72% seen once. The sequenced material came from PBMCs. These TCRs come from a woman aged 40 to 50 in good health and CMV-seropositive.

The chain carries TRBV5-4 and TRBJ2-5; TRBD1 might be the D (5 bases). The germline CDR1 and CDR2 sequences are SGHNT and YYREEE (reference sequence). The CDR3 totals 14 residues. V was cut by 4 bases and J by 4 bases, with 14 bases left in between. CDR3 DNA sequence: TGTGCCAGCAGCGATTCCCCAGGGCGAGAGACCCAGTACTTC. As protein: CASSDSPGRETQYF.

DNA of the CDR3: TGTGCCAGCAGCTTAGGGACAGGAAACACCGGGGAGCTGTTTTTT. It translates to CASSLGTGNTGELFF. The rearrangement links TRBV7-2 to TRBJ2-2; TRBD1 agrees at 7 bases. The CDR3 sequence is 15 residues long. J gave up 2 bases and V 1 base, and 1 base lay outside the gene matches. CDR1 is SGHTA and CDR2 is FQGNSA in the germline V gene.

V usage is TRBV5-1 and J usage is TRBJ1-1; the match to TRBD1 covers 9 bases. Trimming at V came to 0 bases and at J to 1 base, leaving 1 base not matched to a gene. The CDR3 loop spans 15 amino acids. Germline V lookup: CDR1 SGHRS, CDR2 YFSETQ. The CDR3, as DNA: TGCGCCAGCAGCTTGGCGGGACAGGGGAACACTGAAGCTTTCTTT. Translated: CASSLAGQGNTEAFF. The variable domain in full, completed from reference TRBV5-1 and TRBJ1-1, reads KAGVTQTPRYLIKTRGQQVTLSCSPISGHRSVSWYQQTPGQGLQFLFEYFSETQRNKGNFPGRFSGRQFSNSRSEMNVSTLELGDSALYLCASSLAGQGNTEAFFGQGTRLTVV.

The V call is TRBV11-2, the J call TRBJ1-1; D remains ambiguous. The germline gives CDR1 SGHAT, CDR2 FQNNGV. The ends were cut back, 5 bases at V and 4 bases at J, with 5 bases in the middle. CDR3 length: 11 amino acids. The CDR3 DNA reads as TGTGCCAGCAGCCCAATCACTGAAGCTTTCTTT. This translates into CASSPITEAFF.

The rearrangement links TRBV7-2 to TRBJ2-2; 9 bases fit TRBD2. The germline CDR1 and CDR2 sequences are SGHTA and FQGNSA. This CDR3 has 15 amino acids. Trimming removed 5 bases from V and 6 bases from J; junction bases left unmatched: 7. The CDR3 DNA sequence: TGTGCCAGCAGCACCGGCGGGGGGGCCTCCGGGGAGCTGTTTTTT. It is translated as CASSTGGGASGELFF.

The chain is built from TRBV2 and TRBJ1-5; D might be TRBD1 (6 bases). The CDR3 consists of 17 residues. Germline lookup yields CDR1 SNHLY and CDR2 FYNNEI. The ends were cut back, 0 bases at V and 2 bases at J, with 14 bases in the middle. CDR3 in DNA: TGTGCCAGCAGTGAAGCCGCCGGGGGGGCTGGCAATCAGCCCCAGCATTTT. Encoded protein: CASSEAAGGAGNQPQHF.

This clone was found once. This sequence joins TRBV4-1 and TRBJ2-7; TRBD1 matches at 8 bases. The V and J ends lost 4 bases and 4 bases, in that order; junction bases with no gene match: 9. Germline lookup yields CDR1 MGHRA and CDR2 YSYEKL. The CDR3 has 15 amino acids. DNA for the CDR3: TGCGCCAGCAGCCTCCTTCCGACAGGGGATTACGAGCAGTACTTC. Protein sequence: CASSLLPTGDYEQYF.

This clone showed up just a few times. This chain connects TRBV5-1 to TRBJ2-6; D might be TRBD2 (6 bases). Germline V CDR1 and CDR2: SGHRS, YFSETQ. V dropped 3 bases and J dropped 1 base, with 11 bases sitting between them. The CDR3 sequence is 16 residues long. CDR3 region: CASSSAGGSGANVLTF. In DNA, the CDR3 is TGCGCCAGCAGCTCCGCCGGGGGTTCTGGGGCCAACGTCCTGACTTTC.

This clone was recorded a few times. The chain is built from TRBV7-2 and TRBJ2-1; the match to TRBD2 covers 11 bases. This CDR3 is 15 amino acids long. V lost 6 bases and J lost 4; bases outside the gene matches: 5. Germline V gene sequence: CDR1 SGHTA, CDR2 FQGNSA. CDR3 in amino acids: CASSQGLAGYNEQFF. The CDR3 bases are TGTGCCAGCAGTCAAGGACTAGCGGGTTACAATGAGCAGTTCTTC.

The chain employs TRBV4-1 and TRBJ1-3; the D gene is possibly TRBD1 (6 bases). This CDR3 is built from 17 residues. The germline CDR1 and CDR2 sequences are MGHRA and YSYEKL. The V gene lost 0 bases and the J gene lost 4 bases, with 16 bases spanning the gap. CDR3 nucleotide sequence: TGCGCCAGCAGCCAAGATTTTGGGCGGGGGCTAGGAAACACCATATATTTT. This sequence encodes CASSQDFGRGLGNTIYF.

This chain links TRBV7-9 with TRBJ2-5; D is unresolved. The CDR3 is 12 residues long. Per the germline V gene, CDR1 is SEHNR and CDR2 is FQNEAQ (reference sequence). Trimming removed 7 bases at V and 3 bases at J, with 9 bases between. This CDR3 reads CASTVSEETQYF. The CDR3 region has the DNA TGTGCCAGCACCGTATCCGAAGAGACCCAGTACTTC.

This clone was recorded only once. The chain recombines TRBV6-5 with TRBJ1-2; D perhaps matches TRBD1 (5 bases). This CDR3 contains 12 residues. Germline loops: CDR1 MNHEY, CDR2 SVGAGI. Trimming cost V 6 bases and J 8 bases, with 13 bases left between them. The CDR3 region is CASRGTGRGYTF. CDR3 DNA sequence: TGTGCCAGCAGAGGAACAGGACGCGGCTACACCTTC.

The chain employs TRBV19 and TRBJ2-1; 8 nucleotides agree with TRBD2. J lost 6 bases, V lost 0 bases, and 10 bases had no gene match. The CDR3 consists of 17 residues. Looked up from germline, CDR1 is LNHDA and CDR2 is SQIVND (reference sequence). In DNA form, the CDR3 reads TGTGCCAGTAGTATAGATCGGGAGGGCCATGTGAGCAATGAGCAGTTCTTC. This codes for CASSIDREGHVSNEQFF.

The V and J genes are TRBV12-5 and TRBJ1-6, with D perhaps TRBD1 (6 bases). V was trimmed by 5 bases and J by 10 bases, leaving 15 bases between them. The CDR3 has 14 amino acids. Germline assignment: CDR1 LGHNT and CDR2 FRNRAP. The CDR3 coding sequence is TGTGCTAGTGGTACGGGACAAGTCAGCTCACCCCTCCACTTT. It translates to CASGTGQVSSPLHF.

The chain joins TRBV9 to TRBJ2-3, with D maybe TRBD2 (6 bases). CDR1 is SGDLS and CDR2 is YYNGEE in the germline V gene. This CDR3 region has 16 residues. Trimming removed 3 bases at V and 4 bases at J, with 18 bases between. The CDR3 region is CASSEEGVGLSDTQYF. DNA for the CDR3: TGTGCCAGCAGCGAGGAGGGAGTAGGGCTGTCAGATACGCAGTATTTT.

The chain recombines TRBV10-3 with TRBJ1-3, with 7 bases identical to TRBD1. This CDR3 has 15 residues. With 6 bases clipped from V and 4 bases from J, the junction kept 9 bases outside the gene matches. Per the germline V gene, CDR1 is ENHRY and CDR2 is SYGVKD. Here the CDR3 reads CAISLNRGPGNTIYF. CDR3 sequence (DNA): TGTGCCATCAGCCTGAACAGGGGTCCAGGAAACACCATATATTTT.

This clone showed up just a few times. V is TRBV18 and J is TRBJ1-5; no clear D. V was cut by 6 bases and J by 3 bases, with 15 bases left in between. The CDR3 covers 15 residues. Germline values: CDR1 KGHSH, CDR2 LQKENI. The CDR3 sequence is CASSLSSGYNQPQHF. CDR3 DNA sequence: TGTGCCAGCTCGCTTAGCTCGGGGTACAATCAGCCCCAGCATTTT.

This clone was picked up a small number of times. The J gene is TRBJ1-1, the V gene TRBV18; no clear D. V was clipped by 2 bases and J by 1 base, with 5 bases between them. CDR3 length: 13 residues. Germline CDR1 KGHSH, CDR2 LQKENI. For the CDR3, the DNA is TGTGCCAGCTCACCAGCAGAGAACACTGAAGCTTTCTTT. It is translated as CASSPAENTEAFF.

The gene calls are TRBV30 and TRBJ1-6, with 7 nucleotides matching TRBD1. Unmatched junction bases numbered 7, after V lost 5 bases and J lost 0 bases. This CDR3 has 16 amino acids. In germline, CDR1 is GTSNPN, CDR2 SVGIG (reference sequence). The CDR3 loop is CAWSYRGRSYNSPLHF. Written as DNA, the CDR3 is TGTGCCTGGTCCTACAGGGGCCGCTCCTATAATTCACCCCTCCACTTT.

V is TRBV5-1 and J is TRBJ2-3, with 10 bases matching TRBD1. CDR1 and CDR2 from the germline V gene are SGHRS and YFSETQ. The CDR3 spans 17 residues. Losses at the gene ends were 0 bases for V and 3 bases for J; bases not matched to a gene: 7. Here the CDR3 reads CASSLVAPGQGTDTQYF. The DNA of the CDR3 is TGCGCCAGCAGCTTGGTGGCTCCGGGACAGGGGACAGATACGCAGTATTTT.

This rearrangement joins TRBV4-1 to TRBJ2-3; 10 bases align to TRBD2. The CDR3 totals 15 residues. The germline V gene encodes CDR1 MGHRA and CDR2 YSYEKL. V gave up 3 bases and J gave up 1 base; unmatched junction bases: 1. The DNA of the CDR3 is TGCGCCAGCAGCCACGGGACTAGCGGCACAGATACGCAGTATTTT. Protein sequence: CASSHGTSGTDTQYF.

This clone came up once. The V call is TRBV6-4, the J call TRBJ2-2; D might be TRBD1 (6 bases). Germline V gives CDR1 MRHNA, CDR2 SNTAGT. There are 14 residues in the CDR3. The V gene lost 6 bases and the J gene lost 4 bases, with 12 bases spanning the gap. The CDR3 region is CASSPTGPTGELFF. Written as DNA, the CDR3 is TGTGCCAGCAGCCCGACAGGCCCCACCGGGGAGCTGTTTTTT.

This chain connects TRBV5-6 to TRBJ2-7; D might be TRBD1 (6 bases). Trimming shortened V by 6 bases and J by 3 bases, and 13 bases separated the two germline ends. Germline assignment: CDR1 SGHDT and CDR2 YYEEEE. The CDR3 consists of 13 residues. CDR3 in DNA: TGTGCCAGCACCAAGGACAGTGGCTACGAGCAGTACTTC. It codes for CASTKDSGYEQYF.

This clone was seen a single time. This chain joins TRBV7-2 and TRBJ1-5, with no clear D. V was cut by 1 base and J by 3 bases, with 10 bases left in between. Per the germline V gene, CDR1 is SGHTA and CDR2 is FQGNSA. This CDR3 region has 15 residues. CDR3 loop: CASSLGNSNNQPQHF. The CDR3 coding sequence is TGTGCCAGCAGCTTAGGTAACAGCAACAATCAGCCCCAGCATTTT.

The rearrangement joins TRBV27 to TRBJ1-1; D gene ambiguous. The V gene lost 3 bases and the J gene lost 2 bases, with 7 bases spanning the gap. CDR3 length: 13 residues. Per the germline V gene, CDR1 is MNHEY and CDR2 is SMNVEV (reference sequence). CDR3 region: CASSFGFNTEAFF. The CDR3 region has the DNA TGTGCCAGCAGTTTCGGGTTTAACACTGAAGCTTTCTTT.

The V and J genes are TRBV27 and TRBJ1-5; 8 nucleotides match TRBD1. Germline V gene sequence: CDR1 MNHEY, CDR2 SMNVEV (reference sequence). V dropped 3 bases and J dropped 6; count of bases not matched to a gene: 7. This CDR3 is 15 amino acids long. CDR3 DNA sequence: TGTGCCAGCAGTTTCCTAGGACAGGGAGGTCAGCCCCAGCATTTT. It is translated as CASSFLGQGGQPQHF.

The chain couples TRBV2 to TRBJ2-5, with 10 positions matching TRBD2. CDR3 size: 14 residues. With V trimmed by 6 bases and J by 2 bases, 3 bases remained unmatched. Per the germline V gene, CDR1 is SNHLY and CDR2 is FYNNEI. CDR3 in DNA: TGTGCCAGCAGACAGCGGGGGGGTCAAGAGACCCAGTACTTC. Protein sequence: CASRQRGGQETQYF. The variable domain in full, completed from reference TRBV2 and TRBJ2-5, reads EPEVTQTPSHQVTQMGQEVILRCVPISNHLYFYWYRQILGQKVEFLVSFYNNEISEKSEIFDDQFSVERPDGSNFTLKIRSTKLEDSAMYFCASRQRGGQETQYFGPGTRLLVL.

J is TRBJ1-5 and V is TRBV30; D remains ambiguous. The V gene lost 0 bases and the J gene lost 5 bases, with 8 bases spanning the gap. The CDR3 has 13 amino acids. CDR1 GTSNPN and CDR2 SVGIG come from the germline V gene (reference sequence). This chain's CDR3 is CAWSVLAHQPQHF. Here the CDR3 DNA reads TGTGCCTGGAGTGTACTTGCTCATCAGCCCCAGCATTTT.